A selection of T cell receptor beta chains follows, all from one sample in a study of technical replicates of blood from a handful of donors. TCRdb keeps only in-frame clones here, not all; method: immunoSEQ multiplex PCR. The sample yields tens of thousands of clones, under 98% seen once. Sequenced input: T cells isolated from PBMCs. The receptors shown here come from a human donor in good health. Both conserved end residues are part of each CDR3. D genes are given only for firm matches. For some rows the clone size is stated as once, few or many, or as a class when expanded; others skip it.

length: 13; D: -; size: -; J: TRBJ2-5; V: TRBV21-1; DNA: TGTGCCAGCAGCAAGGGCAGCCAAGAGACCCAGTACTTC; CDR3: CASSKGSQETQYF
length: 15; D: -; size: few; J: TRBJ2-5; V: TRBV10-1; DNA: TGCGCCAGCAGTGGATCCTTCTCGGGAGAAGAGACCCAGTACTTC; CDR3: CASSGSFSGEETQYF
length: 15; D: -; size: -; J: TRBJ2-7; V: TRBV4-1; DNA: TGCGCCAGCAGCCAACAGGGAGGAATGACGTGGGAGCAGTACTTC; CDR3: CASSQQGGMTWEQYF
length: 12; D: -; size: -; J: TRBJ2-1; V: TRBV6-6; DNA: TGTGCCAGCAGCTTACTCAGGGGCGAGCAGTTCTTC; CDR3: CASSLLRGEQFF
length: 16; D: -; size: -; J: TRBJ1-2; V: TRBV29-1; DNA: TGCAGCGTTGAGAAGGGGATTTCTGGTTCTAACTATGGCTACACCTTC; CDR3: CSVEKGISGSNYGYTF
length: 18; D: -; size: -; J: TRBJ2-7; V: TRBV21-1; DNA: TGTGCCAGCAGCAAAGACGCAGGGACTAGCGGGAGGTGGAACGAGCAGTACTTC; CDR3: CASSKDAGTSGRWNEQYF
length: 14; D: -; size: once; J: TRBJ1-2; V: TRBV4-2; DNA: TGTGCCAGCAGCCAAGATATGGCAGTCTATGGCTACACCTTC; CDR3: CASSQDMAVYGYTF
length: 14; D: TRBD2; size: once; J: TRBJ2-2; V: TRBV10-3; DNA: TGTGCCGTACTAGCGGGAGAAGGTAGCGGGGAGCTGTTTTTT; CDR3: CAVLAGEGSGELFF
length: 12; D: TRBD1; size: -; J: TRBJ1-2; V: TRBV28; DNA: TGTGCCAGCATCCGGGGACAGAATGGCTACACCTTC; CDR3: CASIRGQNGYTF
length: 13; D: TRBD1; size: -; J: TRBJ1-2; V: TRBV6-5; DNA: TGTGCCAGCTTCGCCGGGACAGCCTATGGCTACACCTTC; CDR3: CASFAGTAYGYTF
length: 13; D: -; size: -; J: TRBJ2-7; V: TRBV27; DNA: TGTGCCAGCAGCCCCGGGTATACCTACGAGCAGTACTTC; CDR3: CASSPGYTYEQYF
length: 16; D: TRBD1; size: -; J: TRBJ1-3; V: TRBV19; DNA: TGTGCCAGTTCCCCATCCGGGACAGAGTCTGGAAACACCATATATTTT; CDR3: CASSPSGTESGNTIYF
length: 14; D: TRBD1; size: -; J: TRBJ1-1; V: TRBV6-1; DNA: TGTGCCAGCAGTCCCTGGGACAGGAACACTGAAGCTTTCTTT; CDR3: CASSPWDRNTEAFF
length: 14; D: -; size: -; J: TRBJ2-7; V: TRBV7-2; DNA: TGTGCCAGCAGCGGGGCCTCGGCTATCTACGAGCAGTACTTC; CDR3: CASSGASAIYEQYF
length: 10; D: TRBD2; size: -; J: TRBJ2-7; V: TRBV27; DNA: TGTGCCGCGGGAGGGAGGGAGCAGTACTTC; CDR3: CAAGGREQYF
length: 15; D: -; size: -; J: TRBJ1-2; V: TRBV18; DNA: TGTGCCAGCTCACCACAAAGGGAGCTAAACTATGGCTACACCTTC; CDR3: CASSPQRELNYGYTF
length: 14; D: -; size: -; J: TRBJ1-5; V: TRBV7-9; DNA: TGTGCCAGCAGCTTAGGCACAGTTGATCAGCCCCAGCATTTT; CDR3: CASSLGTVDQPQHF
length: 15; D: TRBD1; size: -; J: TRBJ2-7; V: TRBV13; DNA: TGTGCCAGCAGCTCCCCCGGGACAGGGACCTACGAGCAGTACTTC; CDR3: CASSSPGTGTYEQYF
length: 13; D: -; size: -; J: TRBJ2-1; V: TRBV11-2; DNA: TGTGCCAGCAGCTTAGATCTGGTGCTAGAGCAGTTCTTC; CDR3: CASSLDLVLEQFF
length: 15; D: TRBD2; size: -; J: TRBJ2-1; V: TRBV9; DNA: TGTGCCAGCAGCGTAGCGGGAGGCTCCTACAATGAGCAGTTCTTC; CDR3: CASSVAGGSYNEQFF
length: 14; D: -; size: -; J: TRBJ1-2; V: TRBV7-9; DNA: TGTGCCAGCAGCTTAGACCCCACAGACTATGGCTACACCTTC; CDR3: CASSLDPTDYGYTF
length: 15; D: TRBD2; size: -; J: TRBJ2-7; V: TRBV5-1; DNA: TGCGCCAGCAGCTTGGATACTAGCGGGTTCTACGAGCAGTACTTC; CDR3: CASSLDTSGFYEQYF
length: 15; D: TRBD2; size: -; J: TRBJ2-7; V: TRBV7-9; DNA: TGTGCCAGCAGAAAGGGACTAGCGGGACAGAACGAGCAGTACTTC; CDR3: CASRKGLAGQNEQYF
length: 16; D: TRBD1; size: -; J: TRBJ1-2; V: TRBV28; DNA: TGTGCCAGCATAATGGGGACAGGCCTCCAGAACTATGGCTACACCTTC; CDR3: CASIMGTGLQNYGYTF
length: 15; D: TRBD2; size: -; J: TRBJ2-7; V: TRBV9; DNA: TGTGCCAGCAGCGTTGGGCTAGCGGACTCCTACGAGCAGTACTTC; CDR3: CASSVGLADSYEQYF
length: 14; D: -; size: -; J: TRBJ1-4; V: TRBV23-1; DNA: TGCGCCAGCAGTCAAAAAGGGAGGAGTGAAAAACTGTTTTTT; CDR3: CASSQKGRSEKLFF
length: 14; D: TRBD1; size: -; J: TRBJ2-2; V: TRBV6-5; DNA: TGTGCCAGCAGGAAGGACAGGTCGGCCGGGGAGCTGTTTTTT; CDR3: CASRKDRSAGELFF